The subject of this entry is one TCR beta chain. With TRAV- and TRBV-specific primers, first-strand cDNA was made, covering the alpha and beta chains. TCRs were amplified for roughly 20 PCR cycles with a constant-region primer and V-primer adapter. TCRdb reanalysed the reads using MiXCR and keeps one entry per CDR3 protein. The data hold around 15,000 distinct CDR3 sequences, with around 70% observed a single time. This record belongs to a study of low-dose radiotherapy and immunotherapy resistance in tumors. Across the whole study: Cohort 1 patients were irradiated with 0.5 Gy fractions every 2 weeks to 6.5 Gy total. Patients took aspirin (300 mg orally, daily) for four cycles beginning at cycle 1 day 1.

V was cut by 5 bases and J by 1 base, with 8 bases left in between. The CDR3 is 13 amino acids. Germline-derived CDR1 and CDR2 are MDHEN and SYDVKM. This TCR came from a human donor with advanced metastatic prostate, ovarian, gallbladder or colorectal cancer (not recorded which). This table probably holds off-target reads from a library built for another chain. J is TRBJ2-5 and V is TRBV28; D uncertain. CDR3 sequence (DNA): TGTGCCAGCAGTCCCGGCCGCCAAGAGACCCAGTACTTC. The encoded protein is CASSPGRQETQYF.